This paragraph covers one T cell receptor (beta chain) sequence. The data are from a study of blood T cell repertoires in COVID-19. In the study overall: Samples of COVID-19 (acute and convalescent) were obtained from the United States, Italy and Spain. T cells, B-cell-depleted T cells, or PBMCs provided the cDNA or gDNA that served as material.

V shed 0 bases and J 5 bases; nucleotides not matched to a gene: 16. Germline V gene lookup returns CDR1 LGHNA and CDR2 YSLEER. CDR3 length: 20 amino acids. Only in-frame clones appear in the TCRdb table, and some are missing; sequencing was by immunoSEQ multiplex PCR. The sample gives approximately 160,000 clones, roughly 72% of which show up once; 3% to 4.5% is in the top ten. The sequence was obtained from a woman of 80 years or more with acute or convalescent COVID-19. Sequencing was performed on peripheral blood. The chain couples TRBV4-3 to TRBJ2-5; TRBD2 matches 12 bases. The CDR3 loop is CASSQDFPSGGAGARETQYF. In DNA, the CDR3 is TGCGCCAGCAGCCAAGATTTCCCTAGCGGGGGGGCTGGGGCCAGGGAGACCCAGTACTTC.